The T cell receptor (beta chain) under discussion was sequenced for a study of blood T cell repertoires in COVID-19. Overall study context: Acute and convalescent COVID-19 specimens originated in the United States, Italy and Spain.

Under the authors' procedure: Using reference gene primer amplification, nucleated cell counts were estimated. The data were produced by immunoSEQ multiplex PCR, yet TCRdb's version contains in-frame clones alone and is incomplete. D and trimming come from the DNA, and the V and J calls and clone size come from that table. The sample yields approximately 440,000 clones, 88% seen once. Patients in Seattle were enrolled during active infection, then followed longitudinally. CDR3 length: 17 amino acids. Germline assignment: CDR1 LNHNV and CDR2 YYDKDF (reference sequence). J gave up 7 bases and V 3 bases, and 9 bases lay outside the gene matches.

The source material was peripheral blood. The chain links TRBV15 to TRBJ2-1; 13 bases align to TRBD2. The receptor's source is a woman aged 45 to 65 with COVID-19, enrolled during active disease. The CDR3 is CATSRDKTSGGTNEQFF. For the CDR3, the DNA is TGTGCCACCAGCAGGGACAAGACTAGCGGGGGGACAAATGAGCAGTTCTTC. The full variable domain, in which reference TRBV15 and TRBJ2-1 provide the parts outside the CDR3, is DAMVIQNPRYQVTQFGKPVTLSCSQTLNHNVMYWYQQKSSQAPKLLFHYYDKDFNNEADTPDNFQSRRPNTSFCFLDIRSPGLGDTAMYLCATSRDKTSGGTNEQFFGPGTRLTVL.